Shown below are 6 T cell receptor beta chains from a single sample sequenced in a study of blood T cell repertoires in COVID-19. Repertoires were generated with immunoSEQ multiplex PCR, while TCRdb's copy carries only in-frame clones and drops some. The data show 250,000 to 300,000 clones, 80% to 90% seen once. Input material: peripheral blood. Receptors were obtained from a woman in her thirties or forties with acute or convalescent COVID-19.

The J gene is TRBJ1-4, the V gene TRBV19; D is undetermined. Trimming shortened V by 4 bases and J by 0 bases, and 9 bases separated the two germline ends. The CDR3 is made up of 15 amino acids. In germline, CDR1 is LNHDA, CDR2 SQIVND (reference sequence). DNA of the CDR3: TGTGCCAGTAGTACAACAGCCGCAACTAATGAAAAACTGTTTTTT. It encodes CASSTTAATNEKLFF.

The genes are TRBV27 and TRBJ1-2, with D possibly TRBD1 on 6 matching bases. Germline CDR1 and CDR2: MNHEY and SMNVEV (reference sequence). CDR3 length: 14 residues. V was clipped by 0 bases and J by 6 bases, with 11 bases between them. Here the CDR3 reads CASSLSYRAHGYTF. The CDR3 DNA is TGTGCCAGCAGTTTATCGTACAGGGCCCATGGCTACACCTTC.

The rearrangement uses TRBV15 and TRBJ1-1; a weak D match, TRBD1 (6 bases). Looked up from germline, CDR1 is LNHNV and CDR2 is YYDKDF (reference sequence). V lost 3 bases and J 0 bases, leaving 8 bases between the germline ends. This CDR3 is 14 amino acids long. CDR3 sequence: CATSRDSMNTEAFF. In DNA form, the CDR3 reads TGTGCCACCAGCAGGGACAGCATGAACACTGAAGCTTTCTTT.

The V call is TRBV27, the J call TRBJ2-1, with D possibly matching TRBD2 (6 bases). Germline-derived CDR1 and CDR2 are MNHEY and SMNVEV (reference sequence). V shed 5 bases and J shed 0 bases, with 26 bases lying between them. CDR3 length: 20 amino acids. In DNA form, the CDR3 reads TGTGCCAGCAGTCCCGCCGTGGGGGACTCGCTCCTAAGCTCCTACAATGAGCAGTTCTTC. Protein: CASSPAVGDSLLSSYNEQFF.

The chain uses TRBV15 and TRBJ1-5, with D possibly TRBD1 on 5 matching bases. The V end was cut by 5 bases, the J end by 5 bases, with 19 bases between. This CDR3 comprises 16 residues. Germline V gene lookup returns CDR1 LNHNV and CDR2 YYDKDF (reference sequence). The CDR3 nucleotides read TGTGCCACCAGCGCCCCCGGGACTGGGACTCATCAGCCCCAGCATTTT. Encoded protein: CATSAPGTGTHQPQHF.

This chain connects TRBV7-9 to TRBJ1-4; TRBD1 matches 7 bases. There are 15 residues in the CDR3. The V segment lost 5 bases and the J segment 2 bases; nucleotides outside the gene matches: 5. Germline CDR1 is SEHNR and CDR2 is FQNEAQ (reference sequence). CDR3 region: CASSLGTVTNEKLFF. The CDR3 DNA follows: TGTGCCAGCAGCCTCGGGACAGTTACTAATGAAAAACTGTTTTTT.